The clone carrying this TCR beta chain was detected ten times or more. Its specificity is not known. The data stem from a study of CD8 T cells in ankylosing spondylitis. Study results and limitations: Disease-linked clones had a CD8+ phenotype and relatively low frequency in peripheral blood. What seemed typical of ankylosing spondylitis blood was a TCR beta motif built from several highly homologous variants.

Libraries for TCR beta were made by quantitative 5'-RACE with molecular barcodes. From the 5' RACE reads, TCRdb called clonotypes with MiXCR, one entry per CDR3 protein. The sample includes around 890,000 distinct CDR3 sequences, 10% to 15% of them seen just once. The CDR3 has 13 amino acids. Germline CDR1 is SGHRS and CDR2 is YFSETQ. V lost 1 base, J lost 6 bases, and 10 bases lay in between. V gene TRBV5-1 combines with J gene TRBJ1-2; D unresolved. The origin of this receptor is a male donor with ankylosing spondylitis. Specimen: blood, either unsorted or a sorted T cell fraction (not recorded which). This CDR3 is CASSLRGYDGYTF. The DNA for the CDR3 is TGCGCCAGCAGCTTGCGAGGGTATGATGGCTACACCTTC. The entire variable domain, with the rest obtained from reference TRBV5-1 and TRBJ1-2, is as follows: KAGVTQTPRYLIKTRGQQVTLSCSPISGHRSVSWYQQTPGQGLQFLFEYFSETQRNKGNFPGRFSGRQFSNSRSEMNVSTLELGDSALYLCASSLRGYDGYTFGSGTRLTVV.